This T cell receptor beta chain was identified during a study of long-term antiretroviral therapy in people with HIV. Study-level points and caveats: Blood dates from about 2003 to 2018, possibly under older ART regimens. Even long-term ART left TRB diversity below transplant donor controls, despite gains. Controls showed broader CDR3 length ranges than did the HIV repertoires.

The assay, immunoSEQ v3.0, was run at survey level. The data were produced by immunoSEQ multiplex PCR, yet TCRdb's version contains in-frame clones alone and is incomplete. This sample has 20,000 to 30,000 clones, with approximately 81% found just once. CDR3 length equals 13 residues. Germline loops: CDR1 SGHRS, CDR2 YFSETQ. Trimming cost V 0 bases and J 5 bases, with 8 bases left between them. This clone appeared a few times. Its antigen is not known. The sample here was unsorted PBMCs, taken 2.3 years after starting antiretroviral therapy. The TCR comes from a man aged 40-49 years with HIV. The chain combines TRBV5-1 with TRBJ1-2; no reliable D call. CDR3 sequence reads: CASSLAGSYGYTF. The DNA for the CDR3 is TGCGCCAGCAGCTTGGCGGGGTCTTATGGCTACACCTTC.